Following are 25 T cell receptor beta chains from one sample sequenced in a study of T cell responses to AZD1222 COVID-19 vaccine. Sequenced by immunoSEQ multiplex PCR; TCRdb stores in-frame clones only, minus some. This table has about 170,000 clones, approximately 86% appearing once. Here the sequenced sample was peripheral blood, taken on day 0 of AZD1222 vaccination. Source of these receptors: an adult in good health.

The chain uses TRBV5-1 and TRBJ2-5; D is possibly TRBD1 or TRBD2 (5 bases each). The CDR3 runs 15 residues. V lost 7 bases and J lost 1, with 17 bases in between. CDR1 is SGHRS and CDR2 is YFSETQ in the germline V gene. The CDR3 reads CASGPRDGSQETQYF. CDR3 nucleotides: TGCGCCAGCGGCCCCCGGGACGGATCCCAAGAGACCCAGTACTTC.

The chain links TRBV5-1 to TRBJ2-2, with TRBD1 matching over 7 bases. CDR1 and CDR2 (germline): SGHRS, YFSETQ. Unmatched junction bases numbered 3, after V lost 3 bases and J lost 1 base. There are 15 residues in the CDR3. The CDR3 nucleotides read TGCGCCAGCAGCTGGGGACAGATGAACACCGGGGAGCTGTTTTTT. Translation: CASSWGQMNTGELFF.

This sequence joins TRBV19 and TRBJ2-7; the match to TRBD1 covers 9 bases. CDR1 and CDR2 (germline): LNHDA, SQIVND (reference sequence). CDR3 length equals 15 residues. With V trimmed by 6 bases and J by 3 bases, 9 bases remained unmatched. CDR3 in DNA: TGTGCCAGTAGACGAACCGGGACAGGGAACTACGAGCAGTACTTC. Translating gives CASRRTGTGNYEQYF.

The chain recombines TRBV28 with TRBJ1-1; D may be TRBD1 (6 bases). This CDR3 has 15 residues. V gave up 6 bases and J gave up 1 base, with 15 bases separating them. Germline-derived CDR1 and CDR2 are MDHEN and SYDVKM. Here the CDR3 DNA reads TGTGCCAGCAGCCCTACAGGGAGGAGGAACACTGAAGCTTTCTTT. The encoded protein is CASSPTGRRNTEAFF.

This chain connects TRBV30 to TRBJ2-1; 12 nucleotides agree with TRBD2. J was trimmed by 2 bases and V by 3 bases; bases with no gene match: 2. The germline V gene encodes CDR1 GTSNPN and CDR2 SVGIG (reference sequence). The CDR3 loop spans 15 amino acids. DNA for the CDR3: TGTGCCTGGAGCGGACTAGCGGGACCCTACAATGAGCAGTTCTTC. It yields the protein CAWSGLAGPYNEQFF.

The CDR3 region is CASSLGTGGARGYTF. CDR3 nucleotide sequence: TGTGCCAGCAGTTTAGGTACCGGAGGGGCGCGTGGCTACACCTTC. The rearrangement links TRBV28 to TRBJ1-2; possible D gene TRBD1, 5 bases. The CDR3 spans 15 residues. CDR1 and CDR2 from the germline V gene are MDHEN and SYDVKM. V was cut by 2 bases and J by 7 bases, with 17 bases left in between.

The J gene is TRBJ2-3, the V gene TRBV7-9; 15 bases fit TRBD2. CDR3 length: 18 residues. The V and J ends lost 5 bases and 0 bases, in that order; junction bases with no gene match: 6. Germline CDR1 SEHNR, CDR2 FQNEAQ (reference sequence). The CDR3 protein is CASSGGLAGGGSTDTQYF. CDR3 DNA: TGTGCCAGCAGCGGCGGACTAGCGGGAGGGGGAAGCACAGATACGCAGTATTTT.

The chain is built from TRBV30 and TRBJ1-2; D is uncertain. V dropped 3 bases and J dropped 1 base, with 9 bases sitting between them. This CDR3 spans 13 amino acids. CDR1 and CDR2 from the germline V gene are GTSNPN and SVGIG (reference sequence). Written as DNA, the CDR3 is TGTGCCTGGAGCCTTGGTTTTAACTATGGCTACACCTTC. This sequence encodes CAWSLGFNYGYTF. Together with reference TRBV30 and TRBJ1-2, the CDR3 gives the full variable domain: SQTIHQWPATLVQPVGSPLSLECTVEGTSNPNLYWYRQAAGRGLQLLFYSVGIGQISSEVPQNLSASRPQDRQFILSSKKLLLSDSGFYLCAWSLGFNYGYTFGSGTRLTVV.

This rearrangement joins TRBV5-1 to TRBJ1-6; D possibly corresponds to TRBD1 (6 bases). V was pared by 4 bases and J by 3 bases, with 14 bases between. CDR3 length equals 16 residues. Germline V gene data show CDR1 as SGHRS and CDR2 as YFSETQ. The CDR3 is CASSLTTGNYNSPLHF. The CDR3 DNA reads TGCGCCAGCAGCCTGACTACAGGGAACTATAATTCACCCCTCCACTTT.

The J gene is TRBJ2-2, the V gene TRBV18; D remains unclear. V lost 1 base and J 0 bases, leaving 6 bases between the germline ends. Germline CDR1 and CDR2: KGHSH and LQKENI. The CDR3 length is 15 residues. The CDR3 sequence is CASSPRWANTGELFF. As DNA, the CDR3 is TGTGCCAGCTCACCACGATGGGCGAACACCGGGGAGCTGTTTTTT.

This clone was picked up one time. The chain combines TRBV3-1 (or the pseudogene TRBV3-2) with TRBJ2-1; the D gene is possibly TRBD2 (5 bases). The germline gives CDR1 LGHDT, CDR2 YNNKEL (reference sequence). V dropped 0 bases and J dropped 0 bases, with 9 bases sitting between them. This CDR3 spans 16 amino acids. CDR3 sequence reads: CASSQEGAYSYNEQFF. In nucleotides, the CDR3 is TGTGCCAGCAGCCAAGAGGGAGCGTACTCCTACAATGAGCAGTTCTTC.

The V gene is TRBV30, the J gene TRBJ1-1; 7 nucleotides align to TRBD1. From germline, CDR1 is GTSNPN and CDR2 SVGIG (reference sequence). V trimming: 5 bases; J trimming: 11 bases; junction bases outside the gene matches: 14. This CDR3 has 13 amino acids. The CDR3 loop is CAWVQGDLEYAFF. CDR3 bases: TGTGCCTGGGTCCAGGGGGACTTGGAGTATGCTTTCTTT.

The V gene is TRBV15, the J gene TRBJ2-7, with a possible D match to TRBD2 (6 bases). Germline assignment: CDR1 LNHNV and CDR2 YYDKDF (reference sequence). V gave up 8 bases and J gave up 1 base, with 15 bases separating them. The CDR3 covers 14 residues. This CDR3 reads CATRGPEGSYEQYF. The CDR3 region has the DNA TGTGCCACCCGAGGGCCGGAGGGTTCCTACGAGCAGTACTTC.

This clone showed up just a few times. The chain combines TRBV28 with TRBJ2-1; D remains ambiguous. Germline V CDR1 and CDR2: MDHEN, SYDVKM. The V end lost 6 bases, the J end lost 9 bases, and 12 bases lay between the germline ends. The CDR3 spans 12 residues. The CDR3 here is CASSLILGEQFF. The CDR3 region has the DNA TGTGCCAGCAGCCTCATCTTGGGTGAGCAGTTCTTC.

V and J are TRBV5-1 and TRBJ2-1; D might be TRBD2 (6 bases). V lost 3 bases and J lost 2, with 12 bases in between. CDR3 length equals 15 residues. Germline CDR1 reads SGHRS; CDR2 reads YFSETQ. The CDR3 sequence is CASSYSGAPYNEQFF. CDR3 in DNA: TGCGCCAGCAGCTACTCGGGAGCCCCCTACAATGAGCAGTTCTTC.

V gene TRBV4-1 combines with J gene TRBJ1-2; possibly TRBD1 for D (5 bases). The CDR3 loop spans 15 amino acids. Trimming cost V 2 bases and J 4 bases, with 14 bases left between them. Germline CDR1 is MGHRA and CDR2 is YSYEKL. CDR3 region: CASSQPAQGSYGYTF. CDR3 nucleotides: TGCGCCAGCAGCCAACCCGCGCAGGGCTCCTATGGCTACACCTTC.

The chain has TRBV18 and TRBJ1-2; TRBD1 matches at 9 bases. The ends lost 3 bases at V and 2 bases at J; junction bases unmatched: 4. Germline CDR1 KGHSH, CDR2 LQKENI. This CDR3 is 15 amino acids long. In DNA form, the CDR3 reads TGTGCCAGCTCACCCTCCGGGACAGGGAACTATGGCTACACCTTC. Translating it yields CASSPSGTGNYGYTF.

The chain employs TRBV12-3 or TRBV12-4 and TRBJ1-3; D remains ambiguous. Trimming removed 1 base at V and 3 bases at J, with 4 bases between. The CDR3 has 13 amino acids. CDR3 DNA: TGTGCCAGCAGTTTAGTCCGTGGAAACACCATATATTTT. Translation gives CASSLVRGNTIYF.

This clone was seen only once. The rearrangement joins TRBV4-2 to TRBJ1-4; 9 bases match TRBD1. The junction had 5 bases not matched to a gene; V was cut back by 1 base and J by 5 bases. This CDR3 comprises 16 residues. Germline assignment: CDR1 LGHNA and CDR2 YNFKEQ. CDR3 residues: CASSQASGTGNEKLFF. CDR3 DNA sequence: TGTGCCAGCAGCCAAGCCTCCGGGACAGGGAATGAAAAACTGTTTTTT.

The chain couples TRBV27 to TRBJ1-1; 12 bases agree with TRBD1. This CDR3 contains 16 residues. V dropped 6 bases and J dropped 2; count of bases not matched to a gene: 7. Looked up from germline, CDR1 is MNHEY and CDR2 is SMNVEV (reference sequence). CDR3 sequence (DNA): TGTGCCAGCAGGGGACAGGGGGCTTCATTTAACACTGAAGCTTTCTTT. Translation gives CASRGQGASFNTEAFF.

The chain is built from TRBV27 and TRBJ2-6; possible D gene TRBD1, 5 bases. The germline gives CDR1 MNHEY, CDR2 SMNVEV (reference sequence). This CDR3 is built from 17 residues. Between the trimmed V and J ends, which lost 2 bases and 0 bases, there was a span of 11 bases. CDR3 sequence reads: CASSLLYQGSGANVLTF. For the CDR3, the DNA is TGTGCCAGCAGTTTACTCTACCAGGGCTCTGGGGCCAACGTCCTGACTTTC.

The V call is TRBV7-2, the J call TRBJ1-5; the match to TRBD1 covers 7 bases. The CDR3 consists of 15 residues. The V and J ends lost 5 bases and 2 bases, in that order; junction bases with no gene match: 6. Germline V lookup: CDR1 SGHTA, CDR2 FQGNSA. The CDR3 nucleotides are TGTGCCAGCAGCATTCAGGGGGGGGGCAATCAGCCCCAGCATTTT. Translated, it gives CASSIQGGGNQPQHF.

The chain recombines TRBV6-5 with TRBJ1-2; D ambiguous. V was shortened by 2 bases and J by 2 bases, with 15 bases between the two germline ends. Per germline, CDR1 MNHEY and CDR2 SVGAGI. There are 16 residues in the CDR3. The CDR3 region has the DNA TGTGCCAGCAGTTACAATCCCCGGGCATGGAACTATGGCTACACCTTC. Its translation is CASSYNPRAWNYGYTF.

This clone occurred a few times. The chain recombines TRBV5-4 with TRBJ2-7, with a possible D match to TRBD2 (6 bases). CDR1 is SGHNT, CDR2 YYREEE, per germline (reference sequence). V dropped 2 bases and J dropped 3 bases, with 15 bases sitting between them. This CDR3 is 15 amino acids long. CDR3 sequence reads: CASSFRRGGIYEQYF. In DNA, the CDR3 is TGTGCCAGCAGCTTTCGGCGGGGCGGGATCTACGAGCAGTACTTC.

The V call is TRBV5-1, the J call TRBJ2-1; 10 bases map to TRBD2. Germline CDR1 reads SGHRS; CDR2 reads YFSETQ. CDR3 length: 15 amino acids. Losses at the gene ends were 5 bases for V and 5 bases for J; bases not matched to a gene: 7. The CDR3 protein is CASRISGRSDNEQFF. The CDR3 coding sequence is TGCGCCAGCAGGATTAGCGGGAGGTCGGACAATGAGCAGTTCTTC.